One sample yielded the 29 T cell receptor beta chains listed below, sequenced in a study of blood T cell repertoires in COVID-19. Only in-frame clones appear in the TCRdb table, and some are missing; sequencing was by immunoSEQ multiplex PCR. This sample has 110,000 or so clones, with about 85% found just once. Sequencing was performed on peripheral blood. Receptors were obtained from a man in his forties with acute or convalescent COVID-19.

The chain carries TRBV27 and TRBJ1-1; D is unresolved. V shed 3 bases and J shed 0 bases, with 11 bases lying between them. The CDR3 sequence is 15 residues long. CDR1 MNHEY and CDR2 SMNVEV come from the germline V gene (reference sequence). The chain's CDR3 is CASSFSGVLNTEAFF. The CDR3 DNA follows: TGTGCCAGCAGTTTTTCCGGGGTACTGAACACTGAAGCTTTCTTT.

V and J are TRBV6-2 or TRBV6-3 and TRBJ2-7; maybe TRBD2 (6 bases). The CDR3 is made up of 14 amino acids. V lost 5 bases to trimming and J lost 2 bases, with 13 bases between them. CDR1 MNHEY and CDR2 SVGEGT come from the germline V gene. The chain's CDR3 is CASSRGSVPYEQYF. CDR3 nucleotides: TGTGCCAGCAGTCGGGGGTCGGTTCCCTACGAGCAGTACTTC.

The rearrangement uses TRBV19 and TRBJ2-4; 11 positions agree with TRBD2. The CDR3 loop spans 18 amino acids. V shed 7 bases, J shed 0 bases, and the junction held 11 bases outside the gene matches. Germline CDR1 reads LNHDA; CDR2 reads SQIVND (reference sequence). CDR3 nucleotide sequence: TGTGCCAGTACCCCTGGGCTAGCGGGGGGCGTAGCCAAAAACATTCAGTACTTC. Residues: CASTPGLAGGVAKNIQYF.

The V gene is TRBV5-1, the J gene TRBJ2-3; 16 bases line up with TRBD2. The germline V gene encodes CDR1 SGHRS and CDR2 YFSETQ. This CDR3 is 18 amino acids long. The ends lost 4 bases at V and 4 bases at J; junction bases unmatched: 9. The CDR3: CASSAMGLAGGPSDTQYF. CDR3 coding DNA: TGCGCCAGCAGCGCAATGGGACTAGCGGGGGGGCCCTCAGATACGCAGTATTTT.

V is TRBV6-5 and J is TRBJ1-1; TRBD1 aligns across 7 bases. The CDR3 totals 15 residues. Germline V gene lookup returns CDR1 MNHEY and CDR2 SVGAGI. Trimming at V came to 7 bases and at J to 11 bases, leaving 19 bases not matched to a gene. The CDR3 DNA sequence: TGTGCCAGCACCCCGCTCCAACAGGGGATACGTGTCGCTTTCTTT. It encodes CASTPLQQGIRVAFF.

The chain couples TRBV19 to TRBJ1-5; no definite D call. There are 14 residues in the CDR3. The germline CDR1 and CDR2 sequences are LNHDA and SQIVND (reference sequence). The V end was cut by 6 bases, the J end by 4 bases, with 13 bases between. CDR3 amino acids: CASSSVNFNQPQHF. The DNA of the CDR3 is TGTGCCAGTAGCAGCGTTAATTTTAATCAGCCCCAGCATTTT.

A few counts support this clone. The chain carries TRBV10-3 and TRBJ1-5, with TRBD1 as a possible D gene (6 bases). V was pared by 5 bases and J by 1 base, with 12 bases between. Germline CDR1 reads ENHRY; CDR2 reads SYGVKD. The CDR3 has 15 residues. As DNA, the CDR3 is TGTGCCATCAGTCAGTTACAGGGAAGCAATCAGCCCCAGCATTTT. Its translation is CAISQLQGSNQPQHF.

This clone occurred once. This rearrangement joins TRBV7-2 to TRBJ1-2, with 8 bases that match TRBD1. Germline V gene lookup returns CDR1 SGHTA and CDR2 FQGNSA. The CDR3 extends over 13 amino acids. V lost 3 bases, J lost 7 bases, and 4 bases stayed unmatched. The CDR3: CASSFSGTGGYTF. Written as DNA, the CDR3 is TGTGCCAGCAGCTTCTCCGGGACAGGTGGCTACACCTTC.

The chain combines TRBV4-1 with TRBJ1-2; D is perhaps TRBD1 (5 bases). Per the germline V gene, CDR1 is MGHRA and CDR2 is YSYEKL. The CDR3 is made up of 15 amino acids. The V and J ends lost 3 bases and 2 bases respectively, with 13 bases between them. Written as DNA, the CDR3 is TGCGCCAGCAGCCATCCCGGGACTCTAAACTATGGCTACACCTTC. Its protein product is CASSHPGTLNYGYTF.

The V call is TRBV6-6, the J call TRBJ1-2, with D unresolved. The germline CDR1 and CDR2 sequences are MNHNY and SVGAGI (reference sequence). The CDR3 has 14 amino acids. Trimming stripped 1 base from V and 4 bases from J, with 10 bases between. The CDR3 coding sequence is TGTGCCAGCAGTTACTTGGCAGGCTCCTATGGCTACACCTTC. Its protein is CASSYLAGSYGYTF.

The chain is built from TRBV27 and TRBJ1-1; D possibly corresponds to TRBD1 (6 bases). In germline, CDR1 is MNHEY, CDR2 SMNVEV (reference sequence). V lost 8 bases and J 4 bases, leaving 14 bases between the germline ends. The CDR3 has 13 residues. The CDR3, as DNA: TGTGCCAGCTCTCTCACAGGGACCACTGAAGCTTTCTTT. Encoded protein: CASSLTGTTEAFF.

The chain has TRBV19 and TRBJ2-7; 9 nucleotides align to TRBD1. J was trimmed by 2 bases and V by 7 bases; bases with no gene match: 9. Germline loops: CDR1 LNHDA, CDR2 SQIVND (reference sequence). CDR3 length equals 15 residues. The CDR3 DNA is TGTGCCAGTAATGGGGACAGGGAAGTTACCTACGAGCAGTACTTC. It encodes CASNGDREVTYEQYF.

A remark on this clone: A read error may account for a junction end that differs from germline. The CDR3 DNA sequence: TGTGCCAGCAGCCAAGATTCGCGGCTAGTTCACTTC. Translation gives CASSQDSRLVHF. This chain joins TRBV3-1 (or the pseudogene TRBV3-2) and TRBJ1-2; D ambiguous. Per germline, CDR1 LGHDT and CDR2 YNNKEL (reference sequence). This CDR3 region has 12 residues.

This clone was recorded a few times. Here the CDR3 reads CASSLPDRGNQPQHF. CDR3 DNA sequence: TGTGCCAGCAGCTTACCGGACAGGGGAAATCAGCCCCAGCATTTT. The chain carries TRBV7-9 and TRBJ1-5; 9 nucleotides line up with TRBD1. This CDR3 is 15 amino acids long. The V segment lost 2 bases and the J segment 4 bases; nucleotides outside the gene matches: 3. Germline V gives CDR1 SEHNR, CDR2 FQNEAQ (reference sequence).

The chain recombines TRBV5-6 with TRBJ1-2; 7 bases are a match to TRBD1. Trimming at V came to 1 base and at J to 4 bases, leaving 10 bases not matched to a gene. The CDR3 totals 16 residues. CDR1 and CDR2 (germline): SGHDT, YYEEEE. CDR3 nucleotide sequence: TGTGCCAGCAGCTTGCCGGGCCTCGGGACAGCCTATGGCTACACCTTC. Protein product: CASSLPGLGTAYGYTF.

CDR3 protein: CASSESVGGADEQFF. The CDR3, as DNA: TGCGCCAGCAGTGAGTCCGTGGGGGGGGCAGATGAGCAGTTCTTC. This chain links TRBV10-2 with TRBJ2-1, with a tentative D call TRBD2 (7 bases). The CDR3 totals 15 residues. Trimming took off 0 bases at V and 8 bases at J, with 14 bases between the two ends. The germline gives CDR1 WSHSY, CDR2 SAAADI.

The chain couples TRBV7-7 to TRBJ2-1, with 11 bases lining up with TRBD2. The CDR3 consists of 17 residues. Germline V CDR1 and CDR2: SSHAT, FNYEAQ (reference sequence). Trimming at V came to 5 bases and at J to 2 bases, leaving 8 bases not matched to a gene. The CDR3 sequence is CASSPRGSGGAYNEQFF. The CDR3 DNA is TGTGCCAGCAGCCCTCGAGGTAGCGGGGGGGCCTACAATGAGCAGTTCTTC.

The V gene is TRBV6-6, the J gene TRBJ1-2; D is unclear. Germline V lookup: CDR1 MNHNY, CDR2 SVGAGI (reference sequence). V gave up 0 bases and J gave up 0 bases, with 8 bases separating them. CDR3 size: 15 residues. Here the CDR3 reads CASSYSSSANYGYTF. CDR3 nucleotides: TGTGCCAGCAGTTACTCGTCAAGCGCTAACTATGGCTACACCTTC.

The chain uses TRBV5-4 and TRBJ2-5, with 10 nucleotides matching TRBD2. The CDR3 is 14 amino acids. Germline V gene sequence: CDR1 SGHNT, CDR2 YYREEE (reference sequence). V lost 4 bases, J lost 3 bases, and 3 bases stayed unmatched. The CDR3: CASSPSGGKETQYF. DNA of the CDR3: TGTGCCAGCAGCCCTAGCGGGGGCAAAGAGACCCAGTACTTC.

This sequence joins TRBV5-1 and TRBJ2-1, with 10 bases that match TRBD1. CDR1 and CDR2 from the germline V gene are SGHRS and YFSETQ. J lost 7 bases, V lost 2 bases, and 6 bases had no gene match. This CDR3 is 15 amino acids long. Here the CDR3 reads CASSLYSGQGNEQFF. DNA for the CDR3: TGCGCCAGCAGCTTATACTCGGGACAGGGGAATGAGCAGTTCTTC. The whole variable domain, filled in from reference TRBV5-1 and TRBJ2-1, reads KAGVTQTPRYLIKTRGQQVTLSCSPISGHRSVSWYQQTPGQGLQFLFEYFSETQRNKGNFPGRFSGRQFSNSRSEMNVSTLELGDSALYLCASSLYSGQGNEQFFGPGTRLTVL.

The chain recombines TRBV2 with TRBJ2-6, with D tentatively TRBD2 (7 bases). V lost 2 bases to trimming and J lost 2 bases, with 10 bases between them. The CDR3 is 16 amino acids. CDR1 SNHLY and CDR2 FYNNEI come from the germline V gene. The CDR3: CASSELGGPGANVLTF. In nucleotides, the CDR3 is TGTGCCAGCAGTGAATTGGGGGGGCCTGGGGCCAACGTCCTGACTTTC. The variable domain in full, with the rest retrieved from reference TRBV2 and TRBJ2-6, is EPEVTQTPSHQVTQMGQEVILRCVPISNHLYFYWYRQILGQKVEFLVSFYNNEISEKSEIFDDQFSVERPDGSNFTLKIRSTKLEDSAMYFCASSELGGPGANVLTFGAGSRLTVL.

Written as DNA, the CDR3 is TGTGCCAGTAGTATGGGGACAGTTTACGAGCAGTACTTC. This sequence encodes CASSMGTVYEQYF. This rearrangement joins TRBV19 to TRBJ2-7, with 7 bases identical to TRBD1. Germline V gene lookup returns CDR1 LNHDA and CDR2 SQIVND (reference sequence). J was trimmed by 4 bases and V by 3 bases; bases with no gene match: 3. The CDR3 loop spans 13 amino acids.

The chain carries TRBV7-6 and TRBJ2-2; 9 bases fit TRBD1. The V and J ends lost 3 bases and 5 bases, in that order; junction bases with no gene match: 4. Germline V CDR1 and CDR2: SGHVS, FNYEAQ. The CDR3 is 15 residues long. CDR3 sequence reads: CASSFGQGRTGELFF. CDR3 nucleotide sequence: TGTGCCAGCAGCTTCGGACAGGGGAGGACCGGGGAGCTGTTTTTT.

The chain links TRBV10-3 to TRBJ1-3; the D gene is possibly TRBD1 (5 bases). CDR1 is ENHRY and CDR2 is SYGVKD in the germline V gene. CDR3 length equals 13 residues. V shed 11 bases and J shed 4 bases, with 15 bases lying between them. The CDR3 DNA reads as TGTGCCGCGCAGGGTATTAGCGGAAACACCATATATTTT. Translating gives CAAQGISGNTIYF.

This clone appeared once. This chain uses TRBV12-3 or TRBV12-4 with TRBJ1-1; the D is unclear. CDR3 size: 13 residues. V was pared by 8 bases and J by 0 bases, with 10 bases between. CDR3 in amino acids: CASGPGLNTEAFF. CDR3 coding DNA: TGTGCCAGCGGGCCGGGGTTGAACACTGAAGCTTTCTTT.

J is TRBJ1-1 and V is TRBV19; D may be TRBD1 (5 bases). The CDR3 contains 16 residues. Germline CDR1 reads LNHDA; CDR2 reads SQIVND (reference sequence). The V end lost 2 bases, the J end lost 1 base, and 14 bases lay between the germline ends. CDR3 nucleotides: TGTGCCAGTAGTATACAGGGTATCCAAGAGAACACTGAAGCTTTCTTT. Encoded protein: CASSIQGIQENTEAFF.

The chain has TRBV6-4 and TRBJ2-4; the D gene is possibly TRBD1 (5 bases). CDR3 length equals 16 residues. Germline lookup yields CDR1 MRHNA and CDR2 SNTAGT. V gave up 8 bases and J gave up 2 bases, with 19 bases separating them. CDR3 in DNA: TGTGCCAGCTGTAAACCGGACATAAGAACCAAAAACATTCAGTACTTC. Translating it yields CASCKPDIRTKNIQYF.

The rearrangement uses TRBV10-3 and TRBJ2-1; TRBD2 agrees at 10 bases. The CDR3 extends over 18 amino acids. Losses at the gene ends were 10 bases for V and 1 base for J; bases not matched to a gene: 16. CDR1 is ENHRY, CDR2 SYGVKD, per germline. CDR3 coding DNA: TGTGCCACAGGAACCTCCTCGCTAGCGGGGGTTTCCTACAATGAGCAGTTCTTC. It codes for CATGTSSLAGVSYNEQFF.

V usage is TRBV6-6 and J usage is TRBJ2-1; no clear D gene. The CDR3 has 13 amino acids. Trimming shortened V by 6 bases and J by 9 bases, and 15 bases separated the two germline ends. CDR1 and CDR2 from the germline V gene are MNHNY and SVGAGI (reference sequence). The CDR3 DNA sequence: TGTGCCAGCAGCTCTCCGGTGAGGTTTGAGCAGTTCTTC. Its translation is CASSSPVRFEQFF.